This T cell receptor (beta chain) comes out of a study of CD8+ T cells in alopecia areata. RNA extraction and reverse transcription yielded cDNA as sequencing template. Here immunoSEQ multiplex PCR was the method, and the copy in TCRdb shows in-frame clones only, minus some. The table records 100,000 to 150,000 clones, about 57% of them present only once. The sequencing used CD4+ T cells sorted from blood, collected at week 0. This TCR came from a human donor with alopecia areata.

In DNA form, the CDR3 reads TGCGCCAGCAGCCAAAGCCTGGGGCATGAGCAGTTCTTC. It is translated as CASSQSLGHEQFF. The chain is built from TRBV5-1 and TRBJ2-1; tentative D call: TRBD1 (5 bases). Trimming removed 4 bases at V and 8 bases at J, with 13 bases between. Per germline, CDR1 SGHRS and CDR2 YFSETQ. This CDR3 contains 13 residues. Full variable domain (outside the CDR3, taken from reference TRBV5-1 and TRBJ2-1): KAGVTQTPRYLIKTRGQQVTLSCSPISGHRSVSWYQQTPGQGLQFLFEYFSETQRNKGNFPGRFSGRQFSNSRSEMNVSTLELGDSALYLCASSQSLGHEQFFGPGTRLTVL.